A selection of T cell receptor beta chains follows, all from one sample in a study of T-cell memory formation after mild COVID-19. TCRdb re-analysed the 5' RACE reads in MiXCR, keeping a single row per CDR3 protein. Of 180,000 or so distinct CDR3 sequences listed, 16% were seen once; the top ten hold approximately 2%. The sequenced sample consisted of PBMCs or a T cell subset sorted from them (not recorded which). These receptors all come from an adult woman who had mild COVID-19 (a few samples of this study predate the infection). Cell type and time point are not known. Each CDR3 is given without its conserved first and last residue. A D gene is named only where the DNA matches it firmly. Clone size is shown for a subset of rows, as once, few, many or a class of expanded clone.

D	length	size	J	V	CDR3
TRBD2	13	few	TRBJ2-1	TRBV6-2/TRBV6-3	ASSPGGGGYNEQF
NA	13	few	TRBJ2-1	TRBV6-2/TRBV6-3	ASSLGRPPGNEQF
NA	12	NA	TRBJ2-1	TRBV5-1	ASSRGGGDNEQF
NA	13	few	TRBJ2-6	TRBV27	ASSVRAGGANVLT
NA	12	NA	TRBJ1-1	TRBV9	ASSPIGRGTEAF
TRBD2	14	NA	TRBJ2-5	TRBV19	ASSIVGGRAKETQY
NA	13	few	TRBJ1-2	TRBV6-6	ASRNRQLTNYGYT
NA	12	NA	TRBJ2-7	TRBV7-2	ASSPRQIGYEQY
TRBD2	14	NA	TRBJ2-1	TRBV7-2	ASSLGSGASYNEQF
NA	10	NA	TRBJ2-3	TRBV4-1	ASRETSGSEY
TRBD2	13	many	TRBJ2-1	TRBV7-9	ASSFGTSFYNEQF
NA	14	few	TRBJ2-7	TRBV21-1	ASRPMGLAGHYEQY
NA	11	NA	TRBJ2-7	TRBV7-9	ASSRHGTYEQY
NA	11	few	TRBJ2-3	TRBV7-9	ALGRTSTDTQY
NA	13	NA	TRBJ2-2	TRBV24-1	ATSDVPGHTGELF
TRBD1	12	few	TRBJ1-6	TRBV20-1	SARATGVYSPLH
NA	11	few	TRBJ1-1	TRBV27	ASSSPDRKEAF
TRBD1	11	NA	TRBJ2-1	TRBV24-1	ATSDSDRGEQF
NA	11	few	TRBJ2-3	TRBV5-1	ASRTSGADTQY
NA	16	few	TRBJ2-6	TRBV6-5	ASSYSARVLAGANVLT
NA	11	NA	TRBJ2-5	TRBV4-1	ASSQQEQETQY
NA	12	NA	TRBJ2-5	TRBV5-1	ASSLLGAEETQY
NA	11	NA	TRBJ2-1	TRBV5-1	ASSSEGGNEQF
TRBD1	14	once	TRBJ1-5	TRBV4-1	ASSHASGDSDQPQH
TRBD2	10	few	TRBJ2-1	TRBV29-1	SARGGFSEQF
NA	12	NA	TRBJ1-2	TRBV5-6	ASSLTGPYYGYT
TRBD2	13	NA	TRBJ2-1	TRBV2	ASRGLAGNYNEQF
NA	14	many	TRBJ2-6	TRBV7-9	ASSPGSYSGANVLT
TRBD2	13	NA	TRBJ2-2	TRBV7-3	ASSSSGRGTGELF
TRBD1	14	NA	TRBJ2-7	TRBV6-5	ASSYAKGTGPREQY
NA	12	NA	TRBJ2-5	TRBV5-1	ASRSGAPRETQY
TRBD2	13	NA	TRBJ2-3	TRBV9	ASSETSGRADTQY
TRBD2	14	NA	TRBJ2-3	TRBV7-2	ASSSLAGVGPDTQY
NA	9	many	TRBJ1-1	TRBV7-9	AGADNTEAF
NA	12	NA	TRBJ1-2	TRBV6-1	ASSEQGYGYGYT
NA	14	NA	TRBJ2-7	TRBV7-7	ASSPGRGRMECEQY
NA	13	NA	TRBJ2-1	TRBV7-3	ASSLGGASYNEQF
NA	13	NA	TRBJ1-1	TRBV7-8	ASSLGVGVNTEAF
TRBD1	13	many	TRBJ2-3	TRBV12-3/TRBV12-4	ASSLRQGGTDTQY
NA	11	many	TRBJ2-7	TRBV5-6	ASSLERGWEQY
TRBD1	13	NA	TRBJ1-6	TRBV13	ASSIQTGDNSPLH
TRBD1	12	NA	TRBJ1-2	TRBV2	AIQSGTANYGYT